This T cell receptor beta chain was observed in a study of blood T cell repertoires in COVID-19. Study-wide context: Acute and convalescent COVID-19 samples came from the United States, Italy and Spain. PBMCs, B-cell-depleted T cells, or T cells provided the cDNA or gDNA that made up the material.

The CDR3 has 13 residues. Germline V gives CDR1 SGDLS, CDR2 YYNGEE. The germline V and J ends were trimmed by 2 bases and 2 bases, with 7 bases remaining between them. Methods used by the authors: The assay estimated nucleated cells by amplifying reference gene primers. The method was immunoSEQ multiplex PCR; TCRdb's version includes in-frame clones alone and lacks a portion of them. That table furnishes V, J and clone size, whereas the DNA furnished D and trimming. The table lists about 210,000 clones, roughly 90% of them singletons. The sequence was obtained from a woman aged 40 to 49 with acute or convalescent COVID-19. Material for sequencing was peripheral blood. The V and J genes are TRBV9 and TRBJ1-2; D ambiguous. CDR3 amino acids: CASSVAENYGYTF. The CDR3 DNA is TGTGCCAGCAGCGTCGCGGAGAACTATGGCTACACCTTC.